The 10 T cell receptor beta chains given below trace back to one sample, sequenced in a study of cytomegalovirus exposure and HLA in healthy donors. The data were produced by immunoSEQ multiplex PCR, yet TCRdb's version contains in-frame clones alone and is incomplete. The table has about 60,000 clones, more than 80% seen once. Material: PBMCs. Every receptor here comes from a woman between 18 and 29 years old in good health and CMV-seronegative.

CDR3 nucleotides: TGTGCCAGCACCGAGACAGGAAATCAGCCCCAGCATTTT. Amino acids: CASTETGNQPQHF. The chain is built from TRBV6-1 and TRBJ1-5, with D possibly matching TRBD1 (6 bases). The CDR3 spans 13 residues. V gave up 7 bases and J gave up 4 bases, with 11 bases separating them. Germline V gene lookup returns CDR1 MNHNS and CDR2 SASEGT.

The chain joins TRBV6-1 to TRBJ2-1; 8 bases line up with TRBD1. The CDR3 is 15 amino acids. CDR1 and CDR2 from the germline V gene are MNHNS and SASEGT. J gave up 6 bases and V 4 bases, and 8 bases lay outside the gene matches. CDR3 sequence: CASSGPRGRANEQFF. CDR3 bases: TGTGCCAGCAGTGGTCCCAGGGGGCGCGCCAATGAGCAGTTCTTC.

This rearrangement joins TRBV19 to TRBJ2-3; D is unclear. The CDR3 extends over 13 amino acids. Germline V gene data show CDR1 as LNHDA and CDR2 as SQIVND (reference sequence). V lost 3 bases to trimming and J lost 1 base, with 5 bases between them. The CDR3 reads CASSIEGTDTQYF. Written as DNA, the CDR3 is TGTGCCAGTAGTATTGAGGGCACAGATACGCAGTATTTT.

This rearrangement joins TRBV15 to TRBJ2-3; D is unclear. Trimming stripped 0 bases from V and 1 base from J, with 8 bases between. The germline gives CDR1 LNHNV, CDR2 YYDKDF (reference sequence). The CDR3 covers 15 residues. The CDR3 is CATSRDPSGTDTQYF. The CDR3 coding sequence is TGTGCCACCAGCAGAGATCCCTCTGGCACAGATACGCAGTATTTT.

The chain employs TRBV29-1 and TRBJ2-5; perhaps TRBD1 as D (6 bases). Deletions cut 4 bases from V and 4 bases from J, with 16 bases between. This CDR3 comprises 14 residues. Germline values: CDR1 SQVTM, CDR2 ANQGSEA. The DNA for the CDR3 is TGCAGCGTTGCAAAAACAGGGTTTGGAGAGACCCAGTACTTC. Its translation is CSVAKTGFGETQYF.

This clone was seen only once. The chain links TRBV27 to TRBJ2-3, with a tentative D call TRBD1 (5 bases). The CDR3 spans 14 residues. Trimming pared 5 bases from V and 0 bases from J, leaving 9 bases between. CDR1 is MNHEY and CDR2 is SMNVEV in the germline V gene (reference sequence). The CDR3 region is CASSDDSSTDTQYF. DNA of the CDR3: TGTGCCAGCAGTGATGACAGTAGCACAGATACGCAGTATTTT.

This chain joins TRBV12-5 and TRBJ1-1; tentative D call: TRBD1 (5 bases). The CDR3 contains 12 residues. The V end was cut by 8 bases, the J end by 0 bases, with 7 bases between. CDR1 LGHNT and CDR2 FRNRAP come from the germline V gene. The CDR3 sequence: CASTGMNTEAFF. CDR3 bases: TGTGCTAGTACAGGCATGAACACTGAAGCTTTCTTT.

The V call is TRBV18, the J call TRBJ1-1; D might be TRBD1 (5 bases). Germline V gene sequence: CDR1 KGHSH, CDR2 LQKENI. CDR3 length: 12 residues. Trimming removed 1 base from V and 10 bases from J, with 10 bases in between. CDR3: CASSPLQGAAFF. Written as DNA, the CDR3 is TGTGCCAGCTCACCACTCCAGGGCGCAGCTTTCTTT. Full variable domain (remainder filled in from reference TRBV18 and TRBJ1-1): NAGVMQNPRHLVRRRGQEARLRCSPMKGHSHVYWYRQLPEEGLKFMVYLQKENIIDESGMPKERFSAEFPKEGPSILRIQQVVRGDSAAYFCASSPLQGAAFFGQGTRLTVV.

This clone was seen a single time. The V and J genes are TRBV25-1 and TRBJ2-1; the D is unclear. There are 15 residues in the CDR3. V lost 4 bases and J lost 4, with 14 bases in between. Germline CDR1 is MGHDK and CDR2 is SYGVNS. This chain's CDR3 is CASSVQAVTYNEQFF. The DNA of the CDR3 is TGTGCCAGCAGTGTCCAGGCAGTAACTTACAATGAGCAGTTCTTC.

Here the CDR3 reads CASSEYQLDREQYV. The DNA of the CDR3 is TGCGCCAGCAGTGAGTACCAACTAGACCGCGAGCAGTACGTC. V is TRBV10-1 and J is TRBJ2-7, with D tentatively TRBD2 (5 bases). Germline CDR1 and CDR2: WNHNN and SYGVQD (reference sequence). The CDR3 has 14 residues. Trimming cost V 1 base and J 6 bases, with 13 bases left between them.